This is a list of T cell receptor beta chains from one sample in a study of blood T cell repertoires in COVID-19. TCRdb's table, derived via immunoSEQ multiplex PCR, lists solely in-frame clones and lacks some. Of 45,000 to 55,000 clones in the sample, less than 85% were seen once. The sample was peripheral blood. These receptors were obtained from a human donor in a cohort sampled during active COVID-19. The CDR3 runs from the conserved cysteine through the conserved F or W. The D gene is left open where the match is weak. Size is stated for part of the rows, as once, few or many counts, or as a class when the clone is expanded.

d_call,v_call,j_call,clone_size,cdr3_nt,cdr3_aa
.,TRBV7-8,TRBJ2-7,.,TGTGCCAGCAGCTTAGCGAGACAGAACTACGAGCAGTACTTC,CASSLARQNYEQYF
.,TRBV6-5,TRBJ1-2,once,TGTGCCAGCAGCTCACCCTCGACGGGAAACTATGGCTACACCTTC,CASSSPSTGNYGYTF
.,TRBV27,TRBJ2-3,.,TGTGCCACCACCCCCGCCAGGGTCCCTAGCACAGATACGCAGTATTTT,CATTPARVPSTDTQYF
.,TRBV3-1/TRBV3-2,TRBJ1-1,few,TGTGCCAGCAGGACAGTCCGGGGGGGGTGTTGTAAAGCTTTCTTT,CASRTVRGGCCKAFF
.,TRBV15,TRBJ1-5,.,TGTGCCACCAGCAGAGATAGGACAAATCAGCCCCAGCATTTT,CATSRDRTNQPQHF
TRBD1,TRBV7-2,TRBJ1-2,.,TGTGCCAGCAGCCCGTGGGACAGGGAAGACTATGGCTACACCTTC,CASSPWDREDYGYTF
.,TRBV7-2,TRBJ1-1,.,TGTGCCAGCAGCTTACGGACAGCGATGGCTTTCTTT,CASSLRTAMAFF
.,TRBV18,TRBJ1-4,.,TGTGCCAGCTCGGCAGGGTCGGCTAATGAAAAACTGTTTTTT,CASSAGSANEKLFF
TRBD1,TRBV6-6,TRBJ2-7,.,TGTGCCAGCAGTGGGACAGGCAGCTCCTACGAGCAGTACTTC,CASSGTGSSYEQYF
.,TRBV19,TRBJ1-1,.,TGTGCCAGTAGTATCGGGGACACCATCCCGTCTGAAGCTTTCTTT,CASSIGDTIPSEAFF
TRBD1,TRBV24-1,TRBJ2-3,.,TGTGCCACCATTATGGACAGGGGGCGCCCAGATACGCAGTATTTT,CATIMDRGRPDTQYF
TRBD2,TRBV12-3/TRBV12-4,TRBJ2-5,.,TGTGCCAGCCTAATAGCGGGTCAAGAGACCCAGTACTTC,CASLIAGQETQYF
TRBD1,TRBV7-2,TRBJ1-2,.,TGTGCCAGCAGCCGTTATGATGGACAGGGAGGTGGCTACACCTTC,CASSRYDGQGGGYTF
.,TRBV5-8,TRBJ2-1,few,TGTGCCAGCAGCTTCTTAGTTTGGGAGCAGTTCTTC,CASSFLVWEQFF
.,TRBV3-1/TRBV3-2,TRBJ2-3,once,TGTGCCAGCAGCCAACGCGCCTCGGATACGCAGTATTTT,CASSQRASDTQYF
.,TRBV10-3,TRBJ1-1,.,TGTGCCATCAGTGAGAATTCCCCCAGATTGAACACTGAAGCTTTCTTT,CAISENSPRLNTEAFF
.,TRBV6-4,TRBJ1-6,.,TGTGCCAGCAGTGACAAGGCAGGGGCAAATTCACCCCTCCACTTT,CASSDKAGANSPLHF
.,TRBV5-6,TRBJ2-7,once,TGTGCCTCCGCCGAACTGGACAACTACGAGCAGTACTTC,CASAELDNYEQYF
TRBD1,TRBV19,TRBJ2-1,.,TGTGCCACCTCCCCTCCGACGCGACAGGGGCGATCCTACAATGAGCAGTTCTTC,CATSPPTRQGRSYNEQFF
TRBD2,TRBV4-3,TRBJ2-3,once,TGCGCCAGCAGCCACCTACTAACGCCTAGCGGGAAAGATACGCAGTATTTT,CASSHLLTPSGKDTQYF
.,TRBV9,TRBJ2-5,.,TGTGCCAGCAGCGTAGACGGAATGGCGGGGGCCTATAGGGGGGAGACCCAGTACTTC,CASSVDGMAGAYRGETQYF
TRBD2,TRBV6-2/TRBV6-3,TRBJ2-5,.,TGTGCCAGCAGTCGGACTAGCGGGGGCCAAGAGACCCAGTACTTC,CASSRTSGGQETQYF
.,TRBV12-3/TRBV12-4,TRBJ2-7,.,TGTGCCAGCACGGAGGGCCTACCCTACGAGCAGTACTTC,CASTEGLPYEQYF
TRBD1,TRBV7-2,TRBJ2-1,few,TGTGCCAGCAGCCCTAGGACAGGGTATGAGCAGTTCTTC,CASSPRTGYEQFF
.,TRBV14,TRBJ1-1,.,TGTGCCAGCAGCCAAGGAACCCAGCGCGAAGCTTTCTTT,CASSQGTQREAFF
TRBD1,TRBV27,TRBJ1-6,.,TGTGCCAGCAGTCCCGGGACAGGGTTGTCACCCCTCCACTTT,CASSPGTGLSPLHF
TRBD1,TRBV13,TRBJ1-2,.,TGTGCCAGCAGCTTAGTTATGGACAGGGAGTATGGCTACACCTTC,CASSLVMDREYGYTF
.,TRBV19,TRBJ2-6,.,TGTGCCAGTAGTAGTCTAGTATTTGGGGCCAACGTCCTGACTTTC,CASSSLVFGANVLTF
.,TRBV5-4,TRBJ2-7,.,TGTGCCAGCAGCCTCGGACAGAGCTCCTACGAGCAGTACTTC,CASSLGQSSYEQYF
.,TRBV7-2,TRBJ1-5,once,TGTGCCAGCAGCTTAGGGCAGGCTAGCAATCAGCCCCAGCATTTT,CASSLGQASNQPQHF
.,TRBV28,TRBJ1-2,.,TGTGCCAGCAGCTCCACCGGGACACCGATTAACTATGGCTACACCTTC,CASSSTGTPINYGYTF
.,TRBV24-1,TRBJ1-1,.,TGTGCCACCAGTGGAAGGAGGGCCGCTGAAGCTTTCTTT,CATSGRRAAEAFF
TRBD1,TRBV29-1,TRBJ1-1,.,TGCAGCGTCGGACAGGGGGTGGGAGAAGCTTTCTTT,CSVGQGVGEAFF
TRBD1,TRBV5-5,TRBJ2-7,.,TGTGCCAGCAGATCCCTCGGTTTTAAGGGACAGGGGAGCCACGAGCAGTACTTC,CASRSLGFKGQGSHEQYF
.,TRBV6-1,TRBJ1-2,.,TGTGCCAGCAGTGAGTGGCAGGGAGGAACATATGGCTACACCTTC,CASSEWQGGTYGYTF
TRBD1,TRBV5-4,TRBJ1-2,.,TGTGCCAGCAGCTGGGGACAGGGGGAAGGCTACACCTTC,CASSWGQGEGYTF
.,TRBV12-3/TRBV12-4,TRBJ1-2,.,TGTGCCAGCAATTTGGGCAGTTACTATGGCTACACCTTC,CASNLGSYYGYTF
.,TRBV20-1,TRBJ2-3,.,TGCAGTGCTAGTACCGGGACTAGCACAGATACGCAGTATTTT,CSASTGTSTDTQYF
TRBD1,TRBV5-1,TRBJ1-1,once,TGCGCCAGCAGCCCTGGCCACAGGGGTAACACTGAAGCTTTCTTT,CASSPGHRGNTEAFF
.,TRBV7-2,TRBJ1-3,.,TGTGCCAGCAGCTTCCCGGGGAGTGTAGACACCATATATTTT,CASSFPGSVDTIYF
TRBD2,TRBV4-2,TRBJ2-5,.,TGTGCCAGCAGCCAAGCAACTAGCGGGGGACAAGAGACCCAGTACTTC,CASSQATSGGQETQYF
.,TRBV29-1,TRBJ2-7,.,TGCAGCGTTGGGCAGGGCCAAATCTACGAGCAGTACTTC,CSVGQGQIYEQYF
TRBD1,TRBV18,TRBJ1-1,.,TGTGCCAGCTCACCTGAAGGACAGGGAGGAACTGAAGCTTTCTTT,CASSPEGQGGTEAFF
.,TRBV12-3/TRBV12-4,TRBJ2-2,.,TGTGCCAGCAGCCAGACAGTCACCGGGGAGCTGTTTTTT,CASSQTVTGELFF
.,TRBV7-2,TRBJ1-1,.,TGTGCCAGCAGCTTAGGTGGGGGAGGGGTCACTGAAGCTTTCTTT,CASSLGGGGVTEAFF
.,TRBV10-3,TRBJ2-5,.,TGTGCCATCAGGCAGGGTCTTGGTGAGACCCAGTACTTC,CAIRQGLGETQYF
.,TRBV7-2,TRBJ1-6,.,TGTGCCAGCAGCTTAGTCCCACAAGTCTATTCACCCCTCCACTTT,CASSLVPQVYSPLHF
TRBD1,TRBV5-6,TRBJ2-3,few,TGTGCCAGCAGCTTGGCGGGACAGGGCAAGGCAGATACGCAGTATTTT,CASSLAGQGKADTQYF
TRBD1,TRBV7-9,TRBJ2-1,.,TGTGCCAGCAGCTTAAGTACGGGACAGGGATACAATGAGCAGTTCTTC,CASSLSTGQGYNEQFF
.,TRBV5-1,TRBJ1-2,few,TGCGCCAGCAGCTTGGCCGACGAGGGGGAAGGCTACACCTTC,CASSLADEGEGYTF
.,TRBV5-6,TRBJ1-2,.,TGTGCCAGCACCTACCAACAGGGTACAGGGCCCTATGGCTACACCTTC,CASTYQQGTGPYGYTF
TRBD1,TRBV19,TRBJ1-5,.,TGTGCCAGTCATAACAGGGGGATAGGAAATCAGCCCCAGCATTTT,CASHNRGIGNQPQHF
.,TRBV5-4,TRBJ1-6,.,TGTGCCAGCAGCTTGCAGGGGCCCTATTCACCCCTCCACTTT,CASSLQGPYSPLHF
.,TRBV5-1,TRBJ1-4,.,TGCGCCAGCAGAGGACAGAATAATGAAAAACTGTTTTTT,CASRGQNNEKLFF
TRBD1,TRBV5-4,TRBJ1-1,.,TGTGCCAGCAGCTTCAGACGAGGGACAGGGGTCATGAACACTGAAGCTTTCTTT,CASSFRRGTGVMNTEAFF
TRBD1,TRBV12-3/TRBV12-4,TRBJ1-3,.,TGTGCCAGCAGTTTGGGACAGGGAAACACCATATATTTT,CASSLGQGNTIYF
.,TRBV9,TRBJ2-7,many,TGTGCCAGCAGCCGAGGGGGCTCCTACGAGCAGTACTTC,CASSRGGSYEQYF
TRBD1,TRBV7-2,TRBJ2-5,.,TGTGCCAGCAGCTTGGGACAGGGCAGGGCCCAGTACTTC,CASSLGQGRAQYF
.,TRBV7-2,TRBJ2-1,.,TGTGCCAGCAGCTTAGTCGGCGGCTACTACAATGAGCAGTTCTTC,CASSLVGGYYNEQFF